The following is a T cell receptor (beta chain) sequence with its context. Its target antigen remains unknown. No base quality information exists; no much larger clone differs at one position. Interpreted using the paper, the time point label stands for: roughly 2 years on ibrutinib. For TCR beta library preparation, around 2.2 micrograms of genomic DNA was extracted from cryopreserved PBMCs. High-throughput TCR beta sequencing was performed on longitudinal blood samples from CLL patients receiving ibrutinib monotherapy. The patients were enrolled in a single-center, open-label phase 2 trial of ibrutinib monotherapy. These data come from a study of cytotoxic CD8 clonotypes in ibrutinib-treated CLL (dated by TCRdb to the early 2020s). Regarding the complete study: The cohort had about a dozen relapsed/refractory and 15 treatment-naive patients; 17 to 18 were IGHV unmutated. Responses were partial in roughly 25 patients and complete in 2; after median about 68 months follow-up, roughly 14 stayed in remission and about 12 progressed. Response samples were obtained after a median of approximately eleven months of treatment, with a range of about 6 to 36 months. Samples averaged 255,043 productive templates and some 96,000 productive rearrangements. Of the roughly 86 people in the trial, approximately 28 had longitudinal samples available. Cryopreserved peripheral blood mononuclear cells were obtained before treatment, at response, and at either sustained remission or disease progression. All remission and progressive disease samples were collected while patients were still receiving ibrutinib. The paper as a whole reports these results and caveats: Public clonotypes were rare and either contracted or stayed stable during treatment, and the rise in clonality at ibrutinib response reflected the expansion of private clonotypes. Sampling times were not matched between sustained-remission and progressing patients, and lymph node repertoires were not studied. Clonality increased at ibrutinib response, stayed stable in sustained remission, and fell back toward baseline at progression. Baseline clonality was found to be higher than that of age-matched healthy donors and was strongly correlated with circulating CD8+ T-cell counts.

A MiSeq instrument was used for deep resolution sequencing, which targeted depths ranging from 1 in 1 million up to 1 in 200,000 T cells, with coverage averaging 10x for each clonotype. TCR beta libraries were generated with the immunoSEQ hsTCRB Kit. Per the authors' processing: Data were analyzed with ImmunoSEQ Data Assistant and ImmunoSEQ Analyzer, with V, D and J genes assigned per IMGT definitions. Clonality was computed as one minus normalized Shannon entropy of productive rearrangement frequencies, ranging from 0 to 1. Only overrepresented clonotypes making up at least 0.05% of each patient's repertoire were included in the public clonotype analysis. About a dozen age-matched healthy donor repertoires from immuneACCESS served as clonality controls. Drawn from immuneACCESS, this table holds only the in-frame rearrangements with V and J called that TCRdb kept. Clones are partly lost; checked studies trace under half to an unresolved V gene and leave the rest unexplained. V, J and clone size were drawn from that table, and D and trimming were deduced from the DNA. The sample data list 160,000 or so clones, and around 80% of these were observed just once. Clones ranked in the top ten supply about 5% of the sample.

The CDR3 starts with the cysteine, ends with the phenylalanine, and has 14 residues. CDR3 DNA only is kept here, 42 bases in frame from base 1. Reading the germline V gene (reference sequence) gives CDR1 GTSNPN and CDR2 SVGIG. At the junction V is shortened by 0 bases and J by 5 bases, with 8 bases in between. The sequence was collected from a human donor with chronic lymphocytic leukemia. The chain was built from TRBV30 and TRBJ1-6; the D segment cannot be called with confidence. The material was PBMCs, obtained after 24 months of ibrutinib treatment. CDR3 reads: CAWSVGRDNSPLHF. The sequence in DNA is TGTGCCTGGAGTGTGGGTAGAGATAATTCACCCCTCCACTTT.